What follows are 26 T cell receptor beta chains derived from one specimen sequenced in a study of T cells in Graves' hyperthyroidism and ophthalmopathy (dated 2019 in TCRdb). The library was produced with multiplex PCR. Sequencing relied on an Illumina HiSeq 2000. The TCR beta CDR3 regions were amplified from RNA transcripts. The TCR CDR3 was subjected to a first round of RT-PCR using the HTBI primer set and the Qiagen OneStep RT-PCR kit. TCRdb took the public reads, trimmed them with fastp at Q25, ran MiXCR for clone calling and kept in-frame beta chains. Entries are consolidated by CDR3 protein sequence, retaining the most common genes and DNA. The sample includes more than 550,000 distinct CDR3 sequences, with 45% observed a single time. In total, the top ten clones hold 6.5% to 9% of the sample. Sequencing input: peripheral blood or thyroid tissue (not recorded which). These receptors were collected from an adult man with Graves' disease, either hyperthyroidism or ophthalmopathy (not recorded which).

This sequence joins TRBV7-4 and TRBJ1-2; D gene uncertain. V lost 7 bases, J lost 3 bases, and 12 bases lay in between. Germline values: CDR1 SGHVT, CDR2 SQSDAQ. This CDR3 region has 13 residues. CDR3 sequence (DNA): TGTGCCAGCAACGAACGCGGGGACTATGGCTACACCTTC. It specifies CASNERGDYGYTF.

A remark on this clonotype: An end of the junction differs from the germline gene, which may be a read error. The genes are TRBV10-3 and TRBJ1-5; possibly TRBD1 for D (5 bases). The germline V gene has CDR1 ENHRY and CDR2 SYGVKD. The CDR3 is 12 amino acids. CDR3 amino acids: CASSDRPRSQHF. The CDR3 DNA reads TGTGCCAGCAGTGACAGACCAAGGTCCCAGCATTTT.

This clonotype has ten or more counts. This sequence joins TRBV25-1 and TRBJ1-1; TRBD1 might be the D (5 bases). The germline V gene encodes CDR1 MGHDK and CDR2 SYGVNS. This CDR3 contains 14 residues. V gave up 4 bases and J gave up 0 bases, with 9 bases separating them. The CDR3 nucleotides read TGTGCCAGCAGTGTGACGGGGGTGAACACTGAAGCTTTCTTT. This encodes CASSVTGVNTEAFF.

The chain has TRBV29-1 and TRBJ1-2; 8 bases align to TRBD1. CDR1 SQVTM and CDR2 ANQGSEA come from the germline V gene. This CDR3 has 13 residues. V lost 8 bases and J lost 8; bases outside the gene matches: 13. CDR3 sequence (DNA): TGCAGCATCGACAGGGGAGCCGGAGGCGGCTACACCTTC. Amino acids: CSIDRGAGGGYTF. Filled out from reference TRBV29-1 and TRBJ1-2, the complete variable domain reads SAVISQKPSRDICQRGTSLTIQCQVDSQVTMMFWYRQQPGQSLTLIATANQGSEATYESGFVIDKFPISRPNLTFSTLTVSNMSPEDSSIYLCSIDRGAGGGYTFGSGTRLTVV.

V and J are TRBV10-3 and TRBJ2-2; D might be TRBD1 (5 bases). V shed 3 bases and J shed 1 base, with 9 bases lying between them. This CDR3 comprises 15 residues. Germline CDR1 is ENHRY and CDR2 is SYGVKD. CDR3 amino acids: CAISDSRGNTGELFF. The DNA of the CDR3 is TGTGCCATCAGTGATTCAAGGGGGAACACCGGGGAGCTGTTTTTT.

This clonotype has at least ten counts. The chain employs TRBV7-9 and TRBJ2-7; tentative D call: TRBD1 (6 bases). This CDR3 contains 13 residues. Between the trimmed V and J ends, which lost 10 bases and 0 bases, there was a span of 13 bases. Per the germline V gene, CDR1 is SEHNR and CDR2 is FQNEAQ (reference sequence). The CDR3 DNA reads TGTGCCACCCAGGGACAAAACTCCTACGAGCAGTACTTC. Translating it yields CATQGQNSYEQYF.

The chain is built from TRBV7-9 and TRBJ1-2; D may be TRBD1 (5 bases). CDR1 is SEHNR, CDR2 FQNEAQ, per germline (reference sequence). Trimming stripped 5 bases from V and 12 bases from J, with 16 bases between. The CDR3 is made up of 12 amino acids. The CDR3 loop reads CASSEGPRGNTF. The CDR3, as DNA: TGTGCCAGCAGCGAAGGGCCAAGGGGAAACACCTTC.

The chain links TRBV6-1 to TRBJ1-3; no clear D gene. V shed 2 bases and J shed 0 bases, with 11 bases lying between them. This CDR3 spans 16 amino acids. Germline V gene lookup returns CDR1 MNHNS and CDR2 SASEGT. The CDR3 sequence: CASSEMAPSSGNTIYF. For the CDR3, the DNA is TGTGCCAGCAGTGAAATGGCACCGAGCTCTGGAAACACCATATATTTT.

This clonotype was detected many times. The V call is TRBV6-5, the J call TRBJ2-7; D is ambiguous. This CDR3 is built from 13 residues. The germline V gene has CDR1 MNHEY and CDR2 SVGAGI. Trimming took off 7 bases at V and 0 bases at J, with 10 bases between the two ends. CDR3 loop: CASTPASSYEQYF. Written as DNA, the CDR3 is TGTGCCAGCACCCCGGCCAGCTCCTACGAGCAGTACTTC.

CDR3 sequence: CSSRQLSFGNTIYF. CDR3 DNA: TGCAGCTCCCGACAGTTAAGCTTTGGAAACACCATATATTTT. The rearrangement uses TRBV29-1 and TRBJ1-3, with a weak D call TRBD1 (5 bases). The CDR3 consists of 14 residues. CDR1 and CDR2 from the germline V gene are SQVTM and ANQGSEA. V was cut by 8 bases and J by 3 bases, with 17 bases left in between. The whole variable domain, remainder taken from reference TRBV29-1 and TRBJ1-3, is SAVISQKPSRDICQRGTSLTIQCQVDSQVTMMFWYRQQPGQSLTLIATANQGSEATYESGFVIDKFPISRPNLTFSTLTVSNMSPEDSSIYLCSSRQLSFGNTIYFGEGSWLTVV.

Ten or more counts support this clonotype. This sequence joins TRBV7-8 and TRBJ2-7; TRBD1 matches at 10 bases. V gave up 2 bases and J gave up 6 bases; unmatched junction bases: 7. The CDR3 runs to 15 residues. Germline V gives CDR1 SGHVS, CDR2 FQNEAQ. In DNA form, the CDR3 reads TGTGCCAGCAGCTTATGGGCTGGGACAGGGGTCGAGCAGTACTTC. Translation: CASSLWAGTGVEQYF.

Concerning this clonotype: Being one base from a much bigger clone, this may be a read error. This chain joins TRBV24-1 and TRBJ1-5; D unclear. Between the trimmed V and J ends, which lost 8 bases and 2 bases, there was a span of 9 bases. CDR1 and CDR2 from the germline V gene are KGHDR and SFDVKD. This CDR3 spans 13 amino acids. The DNA of the CDR3 is TGTGCCACCACTTCTGGGGGCAATCAGCCCCAGCATTTT. It codes for CATTSGGNQPQHF.

The chain combines TRBV10-3 with TRBJ2-7, with unresolved D. The V end lost 8 bases, the J end lost 3 bases, and 11 bases lay between the germline ends. Looked up from germline, CDR1 is ENHRY and CDR2 is SYGVKD. This CDR3 has 12 residues. The CDR3 protein is CAIPHGVYEQYF. The CDR3, as DNA: TGTGCCATCCCCCACGGAGTCTACGAGCAGTACTTC.

This clonotype appeared a single time. A much larger clone differs from this one at a single base, so this may be a read error. V is TRBV10-3 and J is TRBJ2-2, with D possibly TRBD1 on 5 matching bases. Per germline, CDR1 ENHRY and CDR2 SYGVKD. CDR3 length equals 14 residues. The CDR3 DNA sequence: TGTGCCATCAGTGAGCGACAGACCACCGAGGAGCTGTTTTTT. It is translated as CAISERQTTEELFF.

A few counts support this clonotype. V and J are TRBV24-1 and TRBJ1-2, with D perhaps TRBD1 (6 bases). CDR3 length: 16 amino acids. Trimming removed 4 bases from V and 3 bases from J, with 17 bases in between. Germline V gene sequence: CDR1 KGHDR, CDR2 SFDVKD. The CDR3 bases are TGTGCCACCAGTGAGACACATGGGACAACTCACTATGGCTACACCTTC. Protein product: CATSETHGTTHYGYTF.

The CDR3 DNA reads TGTGCCAGCAGTGCTCCCGGGACAGGGGACTACACCTTC. As protein: CASSAPGTGDYTF. The J gene is TRBJ1-2, the V gene TRBV25-1; the match to TRBD1 covers 10 bases. Germline trimming cut 4 bases from V and 10 bases from J; bases unmatched to any gene: 6. This CDR3 spans 13 amino acids. The germline V gene encodes CDR1 MGHDK and CDR2 SYGVNS.

The rearrangement links TRBV2 to TRBJ1-2; D is unresolved. V dropped 2 bases and J dropped 1 base, with 11 bases sitting between them. CDR3 length equals 15 residues. Germline V gene data show CDR1 as SNHLY and CDR2 as FYNNEI. CDR3 residues: CASSEPGTSNYGYTF. The CDR3 nucleotides are TGTGCCAGCAGTGAACCGGGAACGAGTAACTATGGCTACACCTTC.

CDR3 region: CASSVLEGANTEAFF. DNA of the CDR3: TGTGCCAGCAGCGTGTTGGAGGGGGCGAACACTGAAGCTTTCTTT. The V gene is TRBV9, the J gene TRBJ1-1, with 7 bases identical to TRBD1. The CDR3 runs 15 residues. V gave up 2 bases and J gave up 1 base; unmatched junction bases: 5. Germline V gene sequence: CDR1 SGDLS, CDR2 YYNGEE.

The chain has TRBV7-9 and TRBJ2-7; 9 positions match TRBD1. This CDR3 region has 14 residues. V dropped 5 bases and J dropped 3; count of bases not matched to a gene: 5. Looked up from germline, CDR1 is SEHNR and CDR2 is FQNEAQ (reference sequence). CDR3 nucleotide sequence: TGTGCCAGCAGCAGGACAGGGGCGCGCTACGAGCAGTACTTC. Translating it yields CASSRTGARYEQYF. The whole variable domain, remainder taken from reference TRBV7-9 and TRBJ2-7, is DTGVSQNPRHKITKRGQNVTFRCDPISEHNRLYWYRQTLGQGPEFLTYFQNEAQLEKSRLLSDRFSAERPKGSFSTLEIQRTEQGDSAMYLCASSRTGARYEQYFGPGTRLTVT.

V usage is TRBV10-1 and J usage is TRBJ1-5; 8 nucleotides agree with TRBD1. The junction had 13 bases not matched to a gene; V was cut back by 8 bases and J by 7 bases. CDR1 is WNHNN, CDR2 SYGVQD, per germline (reference sequence). The length of the CDR3 is 15 residues. The CDR3 region is CASSVGQGPRQPQHF. Here the CDR3 DNA reads TGCGCCAGCTCCGTCGGACAGGGCCCCAGGCAGCCCCAGCATTTT.

This clonotype was seen a single time. The junction does not match germline at one end; this may be a read error. V and J are TRBV5-1 and TRBJ1-3; D is unclear. The CDR3 runs to 13 residues. CDR1 and CDR2 from the germline V gene are SGHRS and YFSETQ. The CDR3 DNA sequence: TGCGCCAGCAGCTTGAATGACGGAAACACCAGATATTTT. It translates to CASSLNDGNTRYF.

In its sample, this clonotype was seen a few times. The chain uses TRBV20-1 and TRBJ1-5; D remains ambiguous. V lost 2 bases to trimming and J lost 3 bases, with 8 bases between them. The CDR3 runs 13 residues. Germline V gene data show CDR1 as DFQATT and CDR2 as SNEGSKA (reference sequence). The chain's CDR3 is CSARYRDNQPQHF. The CDR3 DNA reads TGCAGTGCTAGATACAGAGACAATCAGCCCCAGCATTTT.

This clonotype was found many times. V usage is TRBV20-1 and J usage is TRBJ2-5; TRBD1 is a possible D gene (6 bases). The V gene's germline CDR1 is DFQATT and CDR2 SNEGSKA (reference sequence). The CDR3 loop spans 15 amino acids. V dropped 1 base and J dropped 8 bases, with 20 bases sitting between them. In DNA, the CDR3 is TGCAGTGCTAGAGCCATCAGGGGCCAAATGGTTACCCAGTACTTC. As protein: CSARAIRGQMVTQYF.

The rearrangement uses TRBV12-3 or TRBV12-4 and TRBJ2-5; 11 bases line up with TRBD1. The CDR3 is 17 amino acids. With V trimmed by 1 base and J by 2 bases, 6 bases remained unmatched. CDR3 sequence: CASSLGTGGAGQETQYF. DNA of the CDR3: TGTGCCAGCAGTTTAGGGACAGGGGGCGCGGGGCAAGAGACCCAGTACTTC.

The chain combines TRBV7-2 with TRBJ2-6; D gene ambiguous. CDR3 size: 13 residues. V lost 5 bases to trimming and J lost 4 bases, with 6 bases between them. Germline V gene data show CDR1 as SGHTA and CDR2 as FQGNSA. CDR3 sequence reads: CASSVKGANVLTF. The CDR3 DNA reads as TGTGCCAGCAGCGTTAAGGGGGCCAACGTCCTGACTTTC.

J is TRBJ1-5 and V is TRBV10-3; D is possibly TRBD1 (5 bases). V lost 5 bases and J 0 bases, leaving 8 bases between the germline ends. Germline loops: CDR1 ENHRY, CDR2 SYGVKD. The CDR3 totals 14 residues. CDR3 in amino acids: CAISPGDSNQPQHF. The CDR3 DNA is TGTGCCATCAGTCCGGGGGATAGCAATCAGCCCCAGCATTTT.